What follows are 5 T cell receptor beta chains derived from one specimen sequenced in a study of shared clonotypes between healthy human individuals. Sequencing used immunoSEQ multiplex PCR; TCRdb keeps in-frame clones, though not all of them. The table records 2 million to 3 million clones, roughly 93% of them present only once. The sample taken for sequencing was naive CD4+ T cells from PBMCs. As for subset: CD45RA+ positively selected. All receptors come from a man between 18 and 29 years old in good health. Some clones in this sample may be carry-over from other donors' samples.

This chain connects TRBV7-8 to TRBJ2-6; perhaps TRBD1 as D (7 bases). Trimming removed 2 bases from V and 4 bases from J, with 24 bases in between. CDR3 length: 20 amino acids. Germline assignment: CDR1 SGHVS and CDR2 FQNEAQ. The CDR3 coding sequence is TGTGCCAGCAGCTTAAGGGGTGGAGGGGGCGCAGACTCCGGGGCCAACGTCCTGACTTTC. Amino acid sequence: CASSLRGGGGADSGANVLTF.

The V gene is TRBV6-5, the J gene TRBJ2-5, with D possibly matching TRBD2 (5 bases). The CDR3 runs to 14 residues. V was pared by 1 base and J by 5 bases, with 11 bases between. The germline V gene encodes CDR1 MNHEY and CDR2 SVGAGI. The DNA of the CDR3 is TGTGCCAGCAGTTACTGGGCTGAGGGCGAGACCCAGTACTTC. Encoded protein: CASSYWAEGETQYF.

This clone was observed a few times. This chain links TRBV28 with TRBJ1-2; TRBD1 aligns across 8 bases. Germline V CDR1 and CDR2: MDHEN, SYDVKM. Unmatched junction bases numbered 5, after V lost 1 base and J lost 4 bases. The CDR3 has 15 residues. The CDR3 is CASSLSRTGTYGYTF. CDR3 DNA: TGTGCCAGCAGTTTATCCCGGACAGGGACCTATGGCTACACCTTC.

The V call is TRBV6-5, the J call TRBJ2-7; D unresolved. V lost 10 bases to trimming and J lost 1 base, with 11 bases between them. There are 12 residues in the CDR3. Germline V gene lookup returns CDR1 MNHEY and CDR2 SVGAGI. The CDR3 here is CATDTPSYEQYF. CDR3 nucleotides: TGTGCCACAGACACTCCTTCCTACGAGCAGTACTTC.

The chain links TRBV7-2 to TRBJ2-1, with 10 positions matching TRBD2. CDR1 is SGHTA, CDR2 FQGNSA, per germline. This CDR3 spans 16 amino acids. Trimming cost V 5 bases and J 9 bases; bases outside gene matches: 13. DNA of the CDR3: TGTGCCAGCAGCGGAAGGAGGACTAGCGGAATTAGTGAGCAGTTCTTC. Protein product: CASSGRRTSGISEQFF.